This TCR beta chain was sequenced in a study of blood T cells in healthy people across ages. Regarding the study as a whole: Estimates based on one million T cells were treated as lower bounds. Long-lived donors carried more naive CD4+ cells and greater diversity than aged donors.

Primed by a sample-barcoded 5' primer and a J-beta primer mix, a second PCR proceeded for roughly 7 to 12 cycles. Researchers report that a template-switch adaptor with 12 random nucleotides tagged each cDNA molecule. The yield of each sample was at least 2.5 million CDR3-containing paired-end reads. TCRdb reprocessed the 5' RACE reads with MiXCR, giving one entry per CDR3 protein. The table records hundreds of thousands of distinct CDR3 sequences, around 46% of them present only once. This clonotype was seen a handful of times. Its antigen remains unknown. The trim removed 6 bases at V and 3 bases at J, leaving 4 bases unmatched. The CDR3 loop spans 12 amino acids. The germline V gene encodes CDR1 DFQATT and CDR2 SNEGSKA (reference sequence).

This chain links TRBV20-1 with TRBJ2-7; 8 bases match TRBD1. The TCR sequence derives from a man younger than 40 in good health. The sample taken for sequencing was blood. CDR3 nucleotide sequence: TGCAGTGCGCCAGACAGGGGCTACGAGCAGTACTTC. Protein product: CSAPDRGYEQYF.